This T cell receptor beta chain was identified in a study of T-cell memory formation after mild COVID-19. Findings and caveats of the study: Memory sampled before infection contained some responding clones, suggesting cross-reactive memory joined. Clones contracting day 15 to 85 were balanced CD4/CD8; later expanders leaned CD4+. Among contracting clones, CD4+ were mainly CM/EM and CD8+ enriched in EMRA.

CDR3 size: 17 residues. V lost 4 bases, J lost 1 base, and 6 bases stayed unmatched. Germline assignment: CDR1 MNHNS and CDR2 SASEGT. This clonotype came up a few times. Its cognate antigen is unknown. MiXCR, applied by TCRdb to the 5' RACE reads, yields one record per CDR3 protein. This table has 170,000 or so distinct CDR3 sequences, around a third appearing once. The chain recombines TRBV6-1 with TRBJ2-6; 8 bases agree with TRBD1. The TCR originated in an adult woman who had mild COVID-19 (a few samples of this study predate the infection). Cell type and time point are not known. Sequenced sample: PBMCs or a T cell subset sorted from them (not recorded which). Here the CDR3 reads CASSATGVWSGANVLTF. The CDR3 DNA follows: TGTGCCAGCAGTGCGACAGGGGTCTGGTCTGGGGCCAACGTCCTGACTTTC.